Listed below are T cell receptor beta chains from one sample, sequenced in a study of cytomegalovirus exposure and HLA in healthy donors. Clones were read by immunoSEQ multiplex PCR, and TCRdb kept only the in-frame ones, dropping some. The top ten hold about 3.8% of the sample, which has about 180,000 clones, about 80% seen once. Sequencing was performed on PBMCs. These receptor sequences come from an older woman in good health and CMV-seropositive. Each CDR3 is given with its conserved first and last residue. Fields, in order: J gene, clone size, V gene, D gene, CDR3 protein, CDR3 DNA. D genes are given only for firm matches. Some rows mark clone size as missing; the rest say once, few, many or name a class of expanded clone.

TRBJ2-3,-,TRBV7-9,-,CASSYPVRGPFTDTQYF,TGTGCCAGCAGCTATCCAGTCAGGGGACCCTTCACAGATACGCAGTATTTT
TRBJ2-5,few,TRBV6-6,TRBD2,CASSYGASGETQYF,TGTGCCAGCAGTTATGGGGCTAGCGGGGAGACCCAGTACTTC
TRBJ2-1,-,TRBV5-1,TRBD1,CASSTLTGDNEQFF,TGCGCCAGCAGCACACTTACAGGGGACAATGAGCAGTTCTTC
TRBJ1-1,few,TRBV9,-,CASSVAAWGPRGTEAFF,TGTGCCAGCAGCGTAGCTGCGTGGGGACCGCGGGGCACTGAAGCTTTCTTT
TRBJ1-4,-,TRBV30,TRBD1,CAWSTPHRGNEKLFF,TGTGCCTGGAGTACCCCCCACAGGGGAAATGAAAAACTGTTTTTT
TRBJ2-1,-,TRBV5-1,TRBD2,CASSFRTSGMNEQFF,TGCGCCAGCAGCTTCAGGACTAGCGGGATGAATGAGCAGTTCTTC
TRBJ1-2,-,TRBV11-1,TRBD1,CASSSYDRGLGGYTF,TGTGCCAGCAGCTCCTACGACAGGGGGCTTGGCGGCTACACCTTC
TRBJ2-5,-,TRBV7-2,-,CASSSQETQYF,TGTGCCAGCAGCTCACAAGAGACCCAGTACTTC
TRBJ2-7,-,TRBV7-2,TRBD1,CASSASGDRYEQYF,TGTGCCAGCAGCGCCTCCGGGGACAGGTACGAGCAGTACTTC
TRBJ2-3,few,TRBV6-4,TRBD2,CASSRTSGGTDTQYF,TGTGCCAGCAGTAGGACTAGCGGGGGCACAGATACGCAGTATTTT
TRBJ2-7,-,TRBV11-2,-,CASSLVRGSYEQYF,TGTGCCAGCAGCTTAGTGCGGGGCTCCTACGAGCAGTACTTC
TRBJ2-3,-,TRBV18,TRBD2,CASSPLVAGVTDTQYF,TGTGCCAGCTCACCTCTGGTAGCGGGGGTAACAGATACGCAGTATTTT
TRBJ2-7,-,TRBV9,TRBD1,CASSVGGTANYEQYF,TGTGCCAGCAGCGTAGGGGGGACAGCAAACTACGAGCAGTACTTC
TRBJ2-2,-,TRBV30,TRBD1,CAWSPRQGGLTGELFF,TGTGCCTGGTCCCCTCGACAGGGGGGTCTCACCGGGGAGCTGTTTTTT
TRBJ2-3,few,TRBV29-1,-,CSVEGRGAGSTDTQYF,TGCAGCGTTGAAGGTCGGGGGGCAGGGAGCACAGATACGCAGTATTTT
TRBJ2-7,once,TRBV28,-,CASSVSYEQYF,TGTGCCAGCAGCGTTTCCTACGAGCAGTACTTC
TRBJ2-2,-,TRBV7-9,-,CASSFPGLQGNTGELFF,TGTGCCAGCAGCTTTCCCGGGTTACAGGGTAATACCGGGGAGCTGTTTTTT
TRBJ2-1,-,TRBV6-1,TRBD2,CASMRTSGAYNEQFF,TGTGCCAGCATGAGGACTAGCGGTGCCTACAATGAGCAGTTCTTC
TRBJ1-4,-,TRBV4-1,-,CASSQDRGGGAHEKLFF,TGCGCCAGCAGCCAAGATAGGGGAGGGGGGGCGCATGAAAAACTGTTTTTT
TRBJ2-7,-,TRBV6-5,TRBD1,CASSLHGQGPYEQYF,TGTGCCAGCAGCCTCCACGGACAGGGACCCTACGAGCAGTACTTC
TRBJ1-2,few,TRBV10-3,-,CAISGRGGDGYTF,TGTGCCATCAGTGGTCGGGGGGGGGATGGCTACACCTTC
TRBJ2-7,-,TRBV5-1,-,CASSSRTASYEQYF,TGCGCCAGCAGCTCTAGGACAGCTTCCTACGAGCAGTACTTC
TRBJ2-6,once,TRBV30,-,CAWSVWTAGANVLTF,TGTGCCTGGAGTGTCTGGACAGCTGGGGCCAACGTCCTGACTTTC
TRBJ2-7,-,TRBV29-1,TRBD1,CSVEGRGLNEQYF,TGCAGCGTTGAGGGAAGGGGGCTCAACGAGCAGTACTTC
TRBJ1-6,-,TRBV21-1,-,CASSKEGFGTGHLSPLHF,TGTGCCAGCAGCAAAGAAGGTTTCGGGACAGGGCATCTTTCACCCCTCCACTTT
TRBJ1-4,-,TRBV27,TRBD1,CASTSTGLGEKLFF,TGTGCCAGCACCTCGACAGGGTTGGGGGAAAAACTGTTTTTT
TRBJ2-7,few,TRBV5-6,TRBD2,CASSEGTSGKQYF,TGTGCCAGCAGCGAGGGGACTAGCGGAAAGCAGTACTTC
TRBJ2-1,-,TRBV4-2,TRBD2,CASSRIGLAVEQFF,TGTGCCAGCAGCCGCATCGGCCTAGCGGTTGAGCAGTTCTTC
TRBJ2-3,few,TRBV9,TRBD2,CASSVTGGPGDTQYF,TGTGCCAGCAGCGTAACGGGAGGGCCTGGGGATACGCAGTATTTT
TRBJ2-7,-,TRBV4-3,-,CASSPGFRYEQYF,TGCGCCAGCAGCCCTGGCTTCCGATACGAGCAGTACTTC
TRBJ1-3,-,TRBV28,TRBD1,CASSPWDRAGNTIYF,TGTGCCAGCAGTCCCTGGGACAGGGCAGGAAACACCATATATTTT
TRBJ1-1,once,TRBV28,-,CASTPGALNTEAFF,TGTGCCAGCACTCCAGGGGCCTTGAACACTGAAGCTTTCTTT
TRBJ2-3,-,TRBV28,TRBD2,CASGPSTSGRHTQYF,TGTGCCAGCGGACCGAGCACTAGCGGGAGACATACGCAGTATTTT
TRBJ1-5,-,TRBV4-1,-,CASSQDLEGYNQPQHF,TGCGCCAGCAGCCAAGATCTAGAAGGATACAATCAGCCCCAGCATTTT
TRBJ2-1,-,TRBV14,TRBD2,CASSPIAGGTYNEQFF,TGTGCCAGCAGTCCCATAGCGGGAGGGACCTACAATGAGCAGTTCTTC
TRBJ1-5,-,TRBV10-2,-,CASSQGYQPQHF,TGCGCCAGCAGCCAGGGTTATCAGCCCCAGCATTTT
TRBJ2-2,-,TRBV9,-,CASSAAGGELFF,TGTGCCAGCAGCGCCGCAGGTGGGGAGCTGTTTTTT
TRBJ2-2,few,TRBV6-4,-,CASSVGVNTGELFF,TGTGCCAGCAGTGTAGGGGTGAACACCGGGGAGCTGTTTTTT
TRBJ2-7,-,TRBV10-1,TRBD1,CASSDGTEDSYEQYF,TGCGCCAGCAGTGACGGGACAGAAGACTCCTACGAGCAGTACTTC
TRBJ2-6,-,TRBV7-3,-,CASSQAGAGANVLTF,TGTGCCAGCAGCCAGGCCGGTGCTGGGGCCAACGTCCTGACTTTC
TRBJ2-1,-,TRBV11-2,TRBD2,CASSLAGGSYYNEQFF,TGTGCCAGCAGCTTAGCGGGGGGTAGTTACTATAATGAGCAGTTCTTC
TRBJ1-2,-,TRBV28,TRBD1,CASSLGTGGSYGYTF,TGTGCCAGCAGTTTGGGGACAGGGGGGTCCTATGGCTACACCTTC
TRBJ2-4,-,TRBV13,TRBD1,CASSRQTGRNSQYF,TGTGCCAGCAGTCGCCAGACAGGGCGAAACAGTCAGTACTTC
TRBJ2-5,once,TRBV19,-,CASSAGQETQYF,TGTGCCAGTAGCGCAGGCCAAGAGACCCAGTACTTC
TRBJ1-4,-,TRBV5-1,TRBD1,CASSTWDSEKLFF,TGCGCCAGCAGCACCTGGGACAGTGAAAAACTGTTTTTT
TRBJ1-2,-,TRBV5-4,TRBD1,CASSLPGQGGGYTF,TGTGCCAGCAGCTTACCGGGACAGGGGGGTGGCTACACCTTC
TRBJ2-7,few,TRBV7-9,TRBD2,CASSPWVAGNSYEQYF,TGTGCCAGCAGCCCCTGGGTAGCGGGGAACTCCTACGAGCAGTACTTC
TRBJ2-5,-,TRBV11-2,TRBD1,CASSRGQGLSEKTTQYF,TGTGCCAGCAGCAGGGGACAGGGGCTTTCGGAAAAGACGACCCAGTACTTC
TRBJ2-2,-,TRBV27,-,CASSFLARTDTGELFF,TGTGCCAGCAGTTTTTTAGCCCGAACGGACACCGGGGAGCTGTTTTTT
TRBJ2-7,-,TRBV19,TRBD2,CASLTSGGAERTYEQYF,TGTGCCAGTCTTACTAGCGGGGGGGCCGAAAGGACCTACGAGCAGTACTTC
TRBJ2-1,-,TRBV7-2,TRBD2,CASRLGLAAGYEQFF,TGTGCCAGCAGGTTGGGACTAGCGGCGGGGTATGAGCAGTTCTTC
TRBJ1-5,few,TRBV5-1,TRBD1,CASSPGGSNQPQHF,TGCGCCAGCAGCCCAGGGGGGAGCAATCAGCCCCAGCATTTT
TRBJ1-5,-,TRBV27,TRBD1,CASSLQGGQPQHF,TGTGCCAGCAGTTTACAGGGGGGTCAGCCCCAGCATTTT
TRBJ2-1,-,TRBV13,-,CASSLQGLGEQFF,TGTGCCAGCAGCTTACAGGGTTTGGGTGAGCAGTTCTTC
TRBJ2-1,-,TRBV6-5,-,CASSYSNKRAYNEQFF,TGTGCCAGCAGTTACTCGAATAAGCGGGCTTACAATGAGCAGTTCTTC
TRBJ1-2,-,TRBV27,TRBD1,CASRFRDRPYGYTF,TGTGCCAGCAGGTTCCGGGACAGACCTTATGGCTACACCTTC
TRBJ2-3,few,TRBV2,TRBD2,CASSEAGLAGDTQYF,TGTGCCAGCAGTGAAGCGGGGTTAGCGGGGGATACGCAGTATTTT
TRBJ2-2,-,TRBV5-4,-,CASSPGWAGELFF,TGTGCCAGCAGCCCAGGGTGGGCCGGGGAGCTGTTTTTT
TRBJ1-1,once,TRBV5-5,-,CASSPWGGLNTEAFF,TGTGCCAGCAGCCCCTGGGGGGGACTGAACACTGAAGCTTTCTTT
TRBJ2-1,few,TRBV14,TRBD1,CASSPFRGWDRVVDEQFF,TGTGCCAGCAGCCCCTTCCGGGGCTGGGACAGGGTAGTTGATGAGCAGTTCTTC